Below are 27 T cell receptor beta chains sequenced from a single sample in a study of circulating CD8 cells and anti-PD-1 response in melanoma. The QIAseq Immune Repertoire TCR panel built the libraries from approximately 15 ng of total RNA. TCRdb recomputed calls from the reads with MiXCR, one row per CDR3 protein. The sample gives roughly 140 distinct CDR3 sequences, roughly 10% of which show up once; 40% to 55% is in the top ten. Four subsets defined by PD-1 and/or TIGIT were sorted from live CD3+CD8+TCRalphabeta+ cells. The input for sequencing was CD8+ T cells from PBMCs, taken at baseline or after one month of anti-PD-1 therapy (not recorded which). The receptors here all came from a human donor with melanoma.

In its sample, this clonotype ranks as medium-sized. The J gene is TRBJ2-2, the V gene TRBV20-1; the D is unclear. The CDR3 extends over 13 amino acids. V shed 3 bases and J shed 6 bases, with 11 bases lying between them. The germline V gene encodes CDR1 DFQATT and CDR2 SNEGSKA (reference sequence). CDR3 nucleotides: TGCAGTGCTAGTTCGAGCGACGCCGGGGAGCTGTTTTTT. Translating it yields CSASSSDAGELFF.

This clonotype qualifies as hyperexpanded. This chain connects TRBV20-1 to TRBJ2-3; 10 bases line up with TRBD2. The CDR3 has 15 residues. V shed 3 bases and J 2 bases; nucleotides not matched to a gene: 5. CDR1 and CDR2 (germline): DFQATT, SNEGSKA (reference sequence). The CDR3 here is CSASPGLADTDTQYF. CDR3 DNA: TGCAGTGCTAGCCCCGGACTAGCGGACACAGATACGCAGTATTTT.

For the CDR3, the DNA is TGCAGTGCTAGAGATCCTGCGCGGGAGCGCAATGAGCAGTTCTTC. Translated: CSARDPARERNEQFF. V and J are TRBV20-1 and TRBJ2-1; 7 nucleotides line up with TRBD2. There are 15 residues in the CDR3. The germline gives CDR1 DFQATT, CDR2 SNEGSKA (reference sequence). With 0 bases clipped from V and 6 bases from J, the junction kept 8 bases outside the gene matches.

This chain joins TRBV5-8 and TRBJ2-1, with TRBD2 identical over 9 bases. V shed 7 bases, J shed 3 bases, and the junction held 5 bases outside the gene matches. The CDR3 spans 14 residues. Germline V gives CDR1 SGHTS, CDR2 YDEGEE. In nucleotides, the CDR3 is TGTGCCAGCTTGGAGACTAGCGGCTACAATGAGCAGTTCTTC. As protein: CASLETSGYNEQFF.

This clonotype is deemed hyperexpanded. The chain uses TRBV5-5 and TRBJ1-1; the match to TRBD1 covers 9 bases. The CDR3 is 17 amino acids. Germline V gene lookup returns CDR1 SGHKS and CDR2 YYEKEE (reference sequence). With V trimmed by 4 bases and J by 8 bases, 18 bases remained unmatched. The DNA for the CDR3 is TGTGCCAGCAGCCACGGAACCGGGACAGGGAAGTCGACGGAAGCTTTCTTT. It is translated as CASSHGTGTGKSTEAFF.

This clonotype is classed as large (0.1 to 1%). The chain uses TRBV28 and TRBJ2-7; TRBD1 matches 8 bases. V gave up 6 bases and J gave up 3 bases; unmatched junction bases: 10. The CDR3 runs 15 residues. Germline V CDR1 and CDR2: MDHEN, SYDVKM. The DNA of the CDR3 is TGTGCCAGCAGGGATACCGGGACAGGATTCTACGAGCAGTACTTC. It is translated as CASRDTGTGFYEQYF.

This clonotype is classed as large. This chain connects TRBV4-3 to TRBJ2-7; 11 bases agree with TRBD1. V shed 0 bases and J 6 bases; nucleotides not matched to a gene: 1. Germline loops: CDR1 LGHNA, CDR2 YSLEER. CDR3 length: 14 amino acids. CDR3 sequence reads: CASSQDGTGGEQYF. CDR3 in DNA: TGCGCCAGCAGCCAAGACGGGACAGGGGGCGAGCAGTACTTC.

Of note for this clonotype: Relative to the germline gene, one junction end is altered; a read error may explain this. The gene calls are TRBV19 and TRBJ1-1; D is unresolved. In germline, CDR1 is LNHDA, CDR2 SQIVND (reference sequence). The CDR3 totals 14 residues. DNA for the CDR3: TGTGCCAGTAGTAGGAGGACCGAAAACGCGGAAGCTTCCTTT. Its protein product is CASSRRTENAEASF.

In its sample, this clonotype is hyperexpanded (1% or more). The rearrangement uses TRBV20-1 and TRBJ2-3, with 8 bases identical to TRBD1. This CDR3 is built from 14 residues. Per the germline V gene, CDR1 is DFQATT and CDR2 is SNEGSKA (reference sequence). The V segment lost 5 bases and the J segment 4 bases; nucleotides outside the gene matches: 8. The CDR3 protein is CSAADRAEADTQYF. The CDR3 bases are TGCAGTGCTGCGGACAGGGCCGAAGCAGATACGCAGTATTTT.

By proportion, this clonotype is hyperexpanded. The V gene is TRBV3-1, the J gene TRBJ2-1; no clear D. This CDR3 contains 16 residues. The germline V gene has CDR1 LGHDT and CDR2 YNNKEL (reference sequence). V dropped 4 bases and J dropped 2 bases, with 15 bases sitting between them. The CDR3 region is CASSPPGDSAYNEQFF. CDR3 in DNA: TGTGCCAGCAGCCCCCCCGGTGACTCCGCCTACAATGAGCAGTTCTTC.

The chain combines TRBV19 with TRBJ2-4; either TRBD1 or TRBD2 may supply D (5 bases each). This CDR3 is built from 13 residues. Germline CDR1 is LNHDA and CDR2 is SQIVND (reference sequence). The V gene lost 6 bases and the J gene lost 5 bases, with 11 bases spanning the gap. CDR3 sequence reads: CASRDRGQNIQYF. The CDR3 DNA reads as TGTGCCAGTAGAGACAGAGGGCAAAACATTCAGTACTTC.

About this clonotype itself: Germline is not matched at one junction end, which may reflect a read error. The chain combines TRBV18 with TRBJ2-1; D is unclear. The CDR3 loop spans 14 amino acids. Germline values: CDR1 KGHSH, CDR2 LQKENI. This chain's CDR3 is CASPPGSLGSEQFF. CDR3 nucleotide sequence: TGTGCCAGCCCACCTGGCTCTTTGGGGTCTGAGCAGTTCTTC.

This clonotype is categorized as hyperexpanded. The chain is built from TRBV19 and TRBJ2-1; D is possibly TRBD1 or TRBD2 (6 bases each). Trimming pared 6 bases from V and 6 bases from J, leaving 12 bases between. This CDR3 comprises 13 residues. CDR1 is LNHDA, CDR2 SQIVND, per germline (reference sequence). The CDR3: CASSGSGANEQFF. The CDR3 DNA reads TGTGCCAGTAGCGGGTCGGGGGCCAATGAGCAGTTCTTC.

This clonotype counts as hyperexpanded. The chain is built from TRBV2 and TRBJ2-7; D uncertain. Germline V gene data show CDR1 as SNHLY and CDR2 as FYNNEI. The CDR3 runs to 11 residues. V was clipped by 7 bases and J by 3 bases, with 7 bases between them. CDR3 nucleotides: TGTGCCAGCACTGACTTCTACGAGCAGTACTTC. Translating it yields CASTDFYEQYF. Full variable domain (missing parts from reference TRBV2 and TRBJ2-7): EPEVTQTPSHQVTQMGQEVILRCVPISNHLYFYWYRQILGQKVEFLVSFYNNEISEKSEIFDDQFSVERPDGSNFTLKIRSTKLEDSAMYFCASTDFYEQYFGPGTRLTVT.

By frequency in the sample, this clonotype is large. J is TRBJ2-7 and V is TRBV7-2, with D perhaps TRBD2 (7 bases). Germline V gene lookup returns CDR1 SGHTA and CDR2 FQGNSA. V lost 1 base and J lost 2, with 24 bases in between. This CDR3 has 19 residues. CDR3 DNA: TGTGCCAGCAGCTTAGTAGGACCGGGTGCGCGGGGGCCACCCTACGAGCAGTACTTC. Protein sequence: CASSLVGPGARGPPYEQYF.

This clonotype came up once. Only one base separates this from a far larger clonotype, so it likely reflects a read error. This CDR3 reads CASSSPVRESGGDYNEQFF. The CDR3 DNA reads TGTGCCAGCAGCTCACCCGTTAGGGAAAGCGGGGGGGACTACAATGAGCAGTTCTTC. This chain joins TRBV7-2 and TRBJ2-1; 10 bases agree with TRBD2. The junction had 15 bases not matched to a gene; V was cut back by 4 bases and J by 3 bases. This CDR3 has 19 residues. The germline gives CDR1 SGHTA, CDR2 FQGNSA. Combining the CDR3 with reference TRBV7-2 and TRBJ2-1 gives the whole variable domain GAGVSQSPSNKVTEKGKDVELRCDPISGHTALYWYRQSLGQGLEFLIYFQGNSAPDKSGLPSDRFSAERTGGSVSTLTIQRTQQEDSAVYLCASSSPVRESGGDYNEQFFGPGTRLTVL.

V usage is TRBV12-3 or TRBV12-4 and J usage is TRBJ2-2, with TRBD1 matching over 7 bases. This CDR3 has 15 residues. Losses at the gene ends were 6 bases for V and 6 bases for J; bases not matched to a gene: 10. The CDR3 region is CASSPRTGQSGELFF. The CDR3 DNA sequence: TGTGCCAGCAGCCCAAGGACAGGCCAGTCCGGGGAGCTGTTTTTT.

This clonotype is judged large (0.1 to 1%). V gene TRBV4-3 combines with J gene TRBJ2-7; D possibly matches TRBD1 or TRBD2 (5 bases each). Germline V CDR1 and CDR2: LGHNA, YSLEER. The CDR3 covers 14 residues. The V and J ends lost 4 bases and 5 bases respectively, with 15 bases between them. The chain's CDR3 is CASSPRGSSNEQYF. CDR3 DNA: TGCGCCAGCAGCCCGAGGGGCAGTTCGAACGAGCAGTACTTC.

Only one count was recorded for this clonotype. The DNA of the CDR3 is TGCGCCAGCAGTCCTCGCCCTAGCGGGGGCTACAATGAGCAGTTCTTC. The encoded protein is CASSPRPSGGYNEQFF. J is TRBJ2-1 and V is TRBV4-3; 10 nucleotides match TRBD2. This CDR3 contains 16 residues. CDR1 and CDR2 (germline): LGHNA, YSLEER. V dropped 6 bases and J dropped 3; count of bases not matched to a gene: 8.

The rearrangement uses TRBV29-1 and TRBJ1-1, with D perhaps TRBD1 (6 bases). V lost 7 bases and J 2 bases, leaving 11 bases between the germline ends. Germline CDR1 and CDR2: SQVTM and ANQGSEA. CDR3 size: 12 residues. The CDR3 reads CSGGQFNTEAFF. For the CDR3, the DNA is TGCAGCGGCGGACAGTTTAACACTGAAGCTTTCTTT.

By frequency in the sample, this clonotype is hyperexpanded. The rearrangement uses TRBV20-1 and TRBJ2-3, with 13 bases that match TRBD2. The CDR3 consists of 19 residues. CDR1 and CDR2 (germline): DFQATT, SNEGSKA (reference sequence). Trimming removed 2 bases from V and 5 bases from J; junction bases left unmatched: 16. Here the CDR3 DNA reads TGCAGTGCTAGATCAGCCGGGACTAGCGGGGAATCGAATATAGATACGCAGTATTTT. This codes for CSARSAGTSGESNIDTQYF.

By its share, this clonotype is large. V and J are TRBV20-1 and TRBJ1-3; D is unresolved. This CDR3 has 14 residues. The V end lost 6 bases, the J end lost 0 bases, and 12 bases lay between the germline ends. Germline V gives CDR1 DFQATT, CDR2 SNEGSKA (reference sequence). The DNA for the CDR3 is TGCAGTGCGATGGCCCTGAGCTCTGGAAACACCATATATTTT. It translates to CSAMALSSGNTIYF.

By proportion, this clonotype is medium-sized. Since a much larger clone is just one base distant, this may be a read error. The V gene is TRBV19, the J gene TRBJ1-4, with D unclear. Per germline, CDR1 LNHDA and CDR2 SQIVND (reference sequence). The CDR3 spans 14 residues. The CDR3 here is CASSIRSGNGKLFF. CDR3 in DNA: TGTGCCAGTAGTATTCGATCGGGTAATGGAAAACTGTTTTTT. Looking up the rest from reference TRBV19 and TRBJ1-4 gives the full variable domain: DGGITQSPKYLFRKEGQNVTLSCEQNLNHDAMYWYRQDPGQGLRLIYYSQIVNDFQKGDIAEGYSVSREKKESFPLTVTSAQKNPTAFYLCASSIRSGNGKLFFGSGTQLSVL.

This clonotype is hyperexpanded by share. This chain links TRBV12-3 or TRBV12-4 with TRBJ2-2; 13 positions match TRBD2. V lost 5 bases, J lost 7 bases, and 10 bases stayed unmatched. The CDR3 contains 17 residues. The CDR3 nucleotides read TGTGCCAGCAGTCCCGCCGGGACTAGCGGGGATTACGGGGAGCTGTTTTTT. Translation: CASSPAGTSGDYGELFF.

By frequency in the sample, this clonotype is large. This chain links TRBV27 with TRBJ1-2; D is possibly TRBD1 (6 bases). Germline V gene data show CDR1 as MNHEY and CDR2 as SMNVEV (reference sequence). The CDR3 is 14 amino acids. V lost 6 bases, J lost 4 bases, and 15 bases lay in between. The CDR3 reads CASRLSGQLYGYTF. The DNA of the CDR3 is TGTGCCAGCAGACTCAGTGGACAGCTCTATGGCTACACCTTC.

This clonotype ranks as large. The chain has TRBV4-2 and TRBJ2-7; D is possibly TRBD1 or TRBD2 (5 bases each). Looked up from germline, CDR1 is LGHNA and CDR2 is YNFKEQ. This CDR3 is built from 12 residues. V dropped 5 bases and J dropped 1 base, with 6 bases sitting between them. The CDR3 sequence: CASSGGSYEQYF. The CDR3 bases are TGTGCCAGCAGCGGGGGATCCTACGAGCAGTACTTC.

Sample share makes this clonotype medium-sized. The V call is TRBV19, the J call TRBJ2-1; D gene uncertain. V shed 6 bases and J shed 2 bases, with 5 bases lying between them. The length of the CDR3 is 12 residues. Per the germline V gene, CDR1 is LNHDA and CDR2 is SQIVND (reference sequence). Written as DNA, the CDR3 is TGTGCCAGTAGAACCCCCTACAATGAGCAGTTCTTC. Translated: CASRTPYNEQFF.